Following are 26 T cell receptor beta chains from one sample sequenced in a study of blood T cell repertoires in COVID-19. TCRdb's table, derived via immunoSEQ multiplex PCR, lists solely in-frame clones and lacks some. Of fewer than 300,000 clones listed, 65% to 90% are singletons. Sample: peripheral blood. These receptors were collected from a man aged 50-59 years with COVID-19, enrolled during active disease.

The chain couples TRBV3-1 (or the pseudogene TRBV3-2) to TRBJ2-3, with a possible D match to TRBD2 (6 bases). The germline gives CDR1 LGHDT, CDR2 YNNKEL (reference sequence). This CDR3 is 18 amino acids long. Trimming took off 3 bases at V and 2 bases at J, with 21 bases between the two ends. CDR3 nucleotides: TGTGCCAGCAGCCAGGAAAACCGGGACTTGGGGTTCACAGATACGCAGTATTTT. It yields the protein CASSQENRDLGFTDTQYF.

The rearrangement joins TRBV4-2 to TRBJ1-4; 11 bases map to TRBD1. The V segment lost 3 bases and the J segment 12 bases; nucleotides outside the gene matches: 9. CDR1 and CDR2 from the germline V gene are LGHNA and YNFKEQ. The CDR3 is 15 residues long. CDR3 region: CASSQWSGQGAELFF. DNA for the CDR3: TGTGCCAGCAGCCAGTGGTCTGGACAGGGGGCAGAACTGTTTTTT.

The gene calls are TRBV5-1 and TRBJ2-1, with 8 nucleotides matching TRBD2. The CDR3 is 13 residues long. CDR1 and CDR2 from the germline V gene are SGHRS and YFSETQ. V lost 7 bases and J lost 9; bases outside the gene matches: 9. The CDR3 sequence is CASRQREIGEQFF. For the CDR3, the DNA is TGCGCCAGCCGTCAGCGGGAGATAGGTGAGCAGTTCTTC. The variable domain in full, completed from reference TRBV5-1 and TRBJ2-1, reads KAGVTQTPRYLIKTRGQQVTLSCSPISGHRSVSWYQQTPGQGLQFLFEYFSETQRNKGNFPGRFSGRQFSNSRSEMNVSTLELGDSALYLCASRQREIGEQFFGPGTRLTVL.

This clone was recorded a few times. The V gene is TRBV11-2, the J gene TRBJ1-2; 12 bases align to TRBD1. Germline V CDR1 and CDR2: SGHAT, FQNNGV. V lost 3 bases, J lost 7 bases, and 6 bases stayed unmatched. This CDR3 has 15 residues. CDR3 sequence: CASSFPGQGASGYTF. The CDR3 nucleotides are TGTGCCAGCAGCTTTCCGGGACAGGGGGCGAGTGGCTACACCTTC.

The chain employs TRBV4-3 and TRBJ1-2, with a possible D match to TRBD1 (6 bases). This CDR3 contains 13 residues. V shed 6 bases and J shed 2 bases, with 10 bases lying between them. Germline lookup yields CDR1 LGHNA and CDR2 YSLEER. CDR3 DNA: TGCGCCAGCAGTTACGACAGGAACTATGGCTACACCTTC. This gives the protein CASSYDRNYGYTF.

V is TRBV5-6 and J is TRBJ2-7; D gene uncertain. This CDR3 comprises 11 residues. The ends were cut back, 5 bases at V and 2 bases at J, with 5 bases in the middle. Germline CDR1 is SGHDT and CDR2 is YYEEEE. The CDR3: CASSSAYEQYF. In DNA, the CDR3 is TGTGCCAGCAGTTCCGCCTACGAGCAGTACTTC. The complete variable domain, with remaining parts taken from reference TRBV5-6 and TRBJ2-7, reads DAGVTQSPTHLIKTRGQQVTLRCSPKSGHDTVSWYQQALGQGPQFIFQYYEEEERQRGNFPDRFSGHQFPNYSSELNVNALLLGDSALYLCASSSAYEQYFGPGTRLTVT.

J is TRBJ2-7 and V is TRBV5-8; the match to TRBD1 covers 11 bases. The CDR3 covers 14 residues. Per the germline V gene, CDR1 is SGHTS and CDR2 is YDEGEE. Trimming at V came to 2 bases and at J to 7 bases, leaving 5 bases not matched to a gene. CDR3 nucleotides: TGTGCCAGCAGCTTCCGGGGACAGGGGGTAGAGCAGTACTTC. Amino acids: CASSFRGQGVEQYF.

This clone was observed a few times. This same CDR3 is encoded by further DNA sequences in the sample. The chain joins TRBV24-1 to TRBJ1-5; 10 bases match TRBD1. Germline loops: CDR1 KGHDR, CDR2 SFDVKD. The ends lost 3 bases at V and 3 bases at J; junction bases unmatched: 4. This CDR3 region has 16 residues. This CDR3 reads CATSDPGQGDNQPQHF. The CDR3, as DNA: TGTGCCACCAGTGATCCAGGACAGGGGGACAATCAGCCCCAGCATTTT.

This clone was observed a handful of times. In DNA form, the CDR3 reads TGCGCCAGCAGCTTGGGTAGCGGGACCGGGGAGCTGTTTTTT. Amino acid sequence: CASSLGSGTGELFF. The chain uses TRBV5-1 and TRBJ2-2; 7 bases are shared with TRBD2. This CDR3 has 14 residues. J was trimmed by 5 bases and V by 0 bases; bases with no gene match: 1. Germline V lookup: CDR1 SGHRS, CDR2 YFSETQ.

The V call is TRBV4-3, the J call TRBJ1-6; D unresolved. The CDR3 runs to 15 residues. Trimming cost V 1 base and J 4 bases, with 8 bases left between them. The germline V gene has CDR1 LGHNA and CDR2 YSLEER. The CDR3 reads CASSQGPEYNSPLHF. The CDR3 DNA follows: TGCGCCAGCAGCCAAGGGCCAGAATATAATTCACCCCTCCACTTT.

This CDR3 reads CASSVAVGGSTGNTIYF. The CDR3 DNA is TGTGCCAGCAGCGTAGCGGTAGGGGGTTCGACTGGAAACACCATATATTTT. The V and J genes are TRBV9 and TRBJ1-3, with D maybe TRBD1 (6 bases). Germline assignment: CDR1 SGDLS and CDR2 YYNGEE. The length of the CDR3 is 17 residues. V gave up 0 bases and J gave up 2 bases, with 15 bases separating them.

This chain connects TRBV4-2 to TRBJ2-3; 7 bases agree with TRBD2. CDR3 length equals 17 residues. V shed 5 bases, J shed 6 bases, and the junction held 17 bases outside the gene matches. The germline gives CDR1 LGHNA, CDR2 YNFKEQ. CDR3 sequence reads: CASSSNPGGRTHDTQYF. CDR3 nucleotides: TGTGCCAGCAGCTCTAATCCGGGAGGCCGAACACACGATACGCAGTATTTT.

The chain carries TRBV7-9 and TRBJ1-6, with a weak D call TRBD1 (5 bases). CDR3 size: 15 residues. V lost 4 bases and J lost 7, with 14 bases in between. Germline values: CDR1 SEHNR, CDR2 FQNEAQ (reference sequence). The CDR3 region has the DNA TGTGCCAGCAGCTCAGATCGGGACTTCAATTCACCCCTCCACTTT. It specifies CASSSDRDFNSPLHF.

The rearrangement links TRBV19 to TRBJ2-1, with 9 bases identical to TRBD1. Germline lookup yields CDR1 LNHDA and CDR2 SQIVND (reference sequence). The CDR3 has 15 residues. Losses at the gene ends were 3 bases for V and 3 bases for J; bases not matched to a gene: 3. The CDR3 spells CASSIGQGIYNEQFF. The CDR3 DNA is TGTGCCAGTAGTATTGGACAGGGGATCTACAATGAGCAGTTCTTC.

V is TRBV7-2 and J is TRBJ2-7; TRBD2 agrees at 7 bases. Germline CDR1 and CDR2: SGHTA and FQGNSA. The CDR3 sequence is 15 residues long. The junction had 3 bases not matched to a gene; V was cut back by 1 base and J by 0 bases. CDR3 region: CASSLGGSPSYEQYF. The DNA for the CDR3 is TGTGCCAGCAGCTTAGGCGGGAGCCCCTCCTACGAGCAGTACTTC.

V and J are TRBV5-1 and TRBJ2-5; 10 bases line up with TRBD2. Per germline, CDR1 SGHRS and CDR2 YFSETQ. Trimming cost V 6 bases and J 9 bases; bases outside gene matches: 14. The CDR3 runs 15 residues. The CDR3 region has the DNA TGCGCCAGCAACCCGGGACTAGCGTCCCCCGGCCCCCAGTACTTC. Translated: CASNPGLASPGPQYF.

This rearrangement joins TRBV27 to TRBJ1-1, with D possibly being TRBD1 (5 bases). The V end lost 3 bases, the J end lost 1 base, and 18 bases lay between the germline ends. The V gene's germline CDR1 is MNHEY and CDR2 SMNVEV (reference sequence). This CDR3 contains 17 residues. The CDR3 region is CASSFRRDPQANTEAFF. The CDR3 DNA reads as TGTGCCAGCAGTTTTCGGCGGGACCCTCAGGCGAACACTGAAGCTTTCTTT.

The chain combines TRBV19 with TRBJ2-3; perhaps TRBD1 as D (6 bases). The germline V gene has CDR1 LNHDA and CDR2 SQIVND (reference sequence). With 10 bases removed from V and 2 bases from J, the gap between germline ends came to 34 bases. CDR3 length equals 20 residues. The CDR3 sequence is CAKRLQGSPTNRNSTDTQYF. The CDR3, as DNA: TGTGCCAAAAGATTACAGGGTTCACCAACAAACCGTAATTCCACAGATACGCAGTATTTT.

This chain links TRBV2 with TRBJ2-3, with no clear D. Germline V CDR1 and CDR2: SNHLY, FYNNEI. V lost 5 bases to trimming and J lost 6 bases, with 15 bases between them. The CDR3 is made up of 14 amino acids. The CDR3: CASSYLSIEDTQYF. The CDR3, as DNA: TGTGCCAGCAGTTACCTTTCAATAGAGGATACGCAGTATTTT.

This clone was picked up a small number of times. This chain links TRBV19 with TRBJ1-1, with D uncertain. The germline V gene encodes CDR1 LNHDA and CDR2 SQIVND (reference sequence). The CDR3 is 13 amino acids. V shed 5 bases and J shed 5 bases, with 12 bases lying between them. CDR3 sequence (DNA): TGTGCCAGTAGTCCGGGGAAGGAAACTGAAGCTTTCTTT. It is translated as CASSPGKETEAFF.

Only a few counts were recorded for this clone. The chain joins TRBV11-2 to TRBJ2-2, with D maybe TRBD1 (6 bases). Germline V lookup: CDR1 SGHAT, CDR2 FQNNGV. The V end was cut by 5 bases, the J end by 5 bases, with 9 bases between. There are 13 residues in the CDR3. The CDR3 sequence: CASSLRGTGELFF. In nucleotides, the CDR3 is TGTGCCAGCAGCCTGAGGGGGACCGGGGAGCTGTTTTTT.

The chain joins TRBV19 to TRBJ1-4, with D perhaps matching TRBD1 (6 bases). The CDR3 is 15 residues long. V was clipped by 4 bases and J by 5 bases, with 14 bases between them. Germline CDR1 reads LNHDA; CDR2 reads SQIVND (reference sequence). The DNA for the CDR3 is TGTGCCAGTAGTAAGGGGTCCGGGACAAATGAAAAACTGTTTTTT. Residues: CASSKGSGTNEKLFF.

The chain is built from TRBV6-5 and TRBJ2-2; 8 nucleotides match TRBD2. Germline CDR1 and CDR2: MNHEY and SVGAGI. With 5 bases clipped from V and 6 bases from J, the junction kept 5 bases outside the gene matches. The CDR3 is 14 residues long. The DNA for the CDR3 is TGTGCCAGCAGTCCGAAGACTAGCGCCGGGGAGCTGTTTTTT. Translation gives CASSPKTSAGELFF.

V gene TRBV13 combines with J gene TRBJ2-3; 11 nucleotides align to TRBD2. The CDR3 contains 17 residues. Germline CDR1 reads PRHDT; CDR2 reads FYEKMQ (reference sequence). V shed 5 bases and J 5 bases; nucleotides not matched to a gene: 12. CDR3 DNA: TGTGCCAGCAGCACCCGCTCGACTAGCGGGGTTATAGATACGCAGTATTTT. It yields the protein CASSTRSTSGVIDTQYF. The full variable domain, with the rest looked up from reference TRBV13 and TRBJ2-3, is AAGVIQSPRHLIKEKRETATLKCYPIPRHDTVYWYQQGPGQDPQFLISFYEKMQSDKGSIPDRFSAQQFSDYHSELNMSSLELGDSALYFCASSTRSTSGVIDTQYFGPGTRLTVL.

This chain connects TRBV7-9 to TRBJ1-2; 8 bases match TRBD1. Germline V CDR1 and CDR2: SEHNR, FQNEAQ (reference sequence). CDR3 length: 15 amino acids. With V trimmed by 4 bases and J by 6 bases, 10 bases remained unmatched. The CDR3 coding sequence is TGTGCCAGCAGCTCCTTACAGGGGGTAGAAAATGGCTACACCTTC. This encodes CASSSLQGVENGYTF.

The CDR3 bases are TGTGCCAGCAGGACGGGACAGGTGGGTGAAGCTTTCTTT. It yields the protein CASRTGQVGEAFF. The V call is TRBV6-5, the J call TRBJ1-1; TRBD1 aligns across 8 bases. J lost 7 bases, V lost 6 bases, and 7 bases had no gene match. Germline-derived CDR1 and CDR2 are MNHEY and SVGAGI. The CDR3 has 13 residues.